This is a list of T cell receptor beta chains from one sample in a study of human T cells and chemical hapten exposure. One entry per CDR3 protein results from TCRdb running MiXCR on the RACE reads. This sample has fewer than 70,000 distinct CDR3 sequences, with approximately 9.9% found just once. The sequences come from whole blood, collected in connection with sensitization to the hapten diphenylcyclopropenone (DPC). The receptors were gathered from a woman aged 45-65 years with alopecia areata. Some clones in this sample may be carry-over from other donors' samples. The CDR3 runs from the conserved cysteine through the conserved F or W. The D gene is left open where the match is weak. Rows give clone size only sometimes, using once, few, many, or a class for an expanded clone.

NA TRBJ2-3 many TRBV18 CASSPPSSQPDTQYF TGTGCCAGCTCACCACCCTCCTCGCAGCCAGATACGCAGTATTTT
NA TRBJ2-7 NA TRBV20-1 CSARPTIYEQYF TGCAGTGCTAGGCCTACAATCTACGAGCAGTACTTC
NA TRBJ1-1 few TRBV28 CASSDARTPHTEAFF TGTGCCAGCAGTGACGCCCGGACTCCGCACACTGAAGCTTTCTTT
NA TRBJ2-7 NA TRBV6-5 CASTQGQAGSYEQYF TGTGCCAGCACCCAGGGGCAGGCCGGGTCCTACGAGCAGTACTTC
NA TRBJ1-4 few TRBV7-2 CASSLRSSTNEKLFF TGTGCCAGCAGCTTACGAAGCTCAACTAATGAAAAACTGTTTTTT
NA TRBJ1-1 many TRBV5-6 CASSPGSITEAFF TGTGCCAGCAGCCCCGGGAGCATCACTGAAGCTTTCTTT
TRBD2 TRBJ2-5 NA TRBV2 CASSEPSGRVQETQYF TGTGCCAGCAGTGAACCCAGCGGGAGAGTACAAGAGACCCAGTACTTC
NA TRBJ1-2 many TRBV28 CASSSSSVRGGNYGYTF TGTGCCAGCAGTTCCTCCTCTGTGAGGGGGGGCAACTATGGCTACACCTTC
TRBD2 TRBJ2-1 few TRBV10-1 CASSPSGRFNEQFF TGCGCCAGCAGCCCTAGCGGGAGATTCAATGAGCAGTTCTTC
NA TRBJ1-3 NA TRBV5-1 CASSLREGNTIYF TGCGCCAGCAGCTTGCGGGAGGGAAACACCATATATTTT
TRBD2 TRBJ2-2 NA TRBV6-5 CASSYKRLAGGPNTGELFF TGTGCCAGCAGTTACAAGCGACTAGCGGGGGGTCCGAACACCGGGGAGCTGTTTTTT
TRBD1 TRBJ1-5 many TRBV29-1 CSVGDRVGQPQHF TGCAGCGTTGGAGACAGGGTGGGTCAGCCCCAGCATTTT
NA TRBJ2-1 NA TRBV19 CASSPSPSRGVVKNEQFF TGTGCCAGTAGTCCTTCCCCGTCCAGGGGGGTGGTTAAGAATGAGCAGTTCTTC
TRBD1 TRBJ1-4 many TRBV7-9 CASSLLSPGGQEKLFF TGTGCCAGCAGCTTATTATCCCCAGGGGGGCAAGAAAAACTGTTTTTT
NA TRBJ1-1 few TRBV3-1 CASSRIRGWMNTEAFF TGTGCCAGCAGCCGTATTCGGGGATGGATGAACACTGAAGCTTTCTTT
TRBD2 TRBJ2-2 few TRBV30 CAWSEGLARELFF TGTGCCTGGAGCGAAGGACTAGCCCGGGAGCTGTTTTTT
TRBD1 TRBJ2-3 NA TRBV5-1 CASSPSGQGARGDTQYF TGCGCCAGCTCTCCTTCGGGACAGGGGGCTAGGGGAGATACGCAGTATTTT
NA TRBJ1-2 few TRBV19 CASSTTNYGYTF TGTGCCAGTAGTACAACGAACTATGGCTACACCTTC